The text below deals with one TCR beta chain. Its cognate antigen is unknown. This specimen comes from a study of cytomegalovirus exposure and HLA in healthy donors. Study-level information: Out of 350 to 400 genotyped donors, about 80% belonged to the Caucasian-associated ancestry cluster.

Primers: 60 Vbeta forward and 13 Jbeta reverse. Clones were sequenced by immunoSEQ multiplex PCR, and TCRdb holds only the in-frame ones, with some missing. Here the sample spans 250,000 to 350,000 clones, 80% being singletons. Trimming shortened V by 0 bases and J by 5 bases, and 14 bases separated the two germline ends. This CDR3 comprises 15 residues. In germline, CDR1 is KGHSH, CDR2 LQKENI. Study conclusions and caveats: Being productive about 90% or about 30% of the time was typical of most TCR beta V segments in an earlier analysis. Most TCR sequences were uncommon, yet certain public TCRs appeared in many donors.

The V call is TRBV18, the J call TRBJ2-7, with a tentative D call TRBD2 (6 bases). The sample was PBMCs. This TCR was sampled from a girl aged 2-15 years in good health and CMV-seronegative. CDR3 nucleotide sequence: TGTGCCAGCTCACCACCGGGGGGTCTTGCCCACGAGCAGTACTTC. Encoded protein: CASSPPGGLAHEQYF.